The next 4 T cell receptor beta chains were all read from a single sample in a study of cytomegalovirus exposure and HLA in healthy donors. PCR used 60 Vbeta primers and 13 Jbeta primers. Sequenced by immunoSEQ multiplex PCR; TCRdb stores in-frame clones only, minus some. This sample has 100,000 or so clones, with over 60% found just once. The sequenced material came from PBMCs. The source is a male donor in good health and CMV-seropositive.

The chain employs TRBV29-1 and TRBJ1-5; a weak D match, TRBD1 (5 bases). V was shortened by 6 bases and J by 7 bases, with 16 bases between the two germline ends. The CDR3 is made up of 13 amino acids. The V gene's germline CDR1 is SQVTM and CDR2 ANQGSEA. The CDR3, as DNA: TGCAGCGTCGGGGACTCCCAGAAACAGCCCCAGCATTTT. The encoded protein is CSVGDSQKQPQHF.

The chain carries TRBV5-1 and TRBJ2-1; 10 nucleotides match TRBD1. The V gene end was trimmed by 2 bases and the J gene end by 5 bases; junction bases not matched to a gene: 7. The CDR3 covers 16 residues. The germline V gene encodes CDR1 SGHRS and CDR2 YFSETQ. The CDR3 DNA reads TGCGCCAGCAGCTTCCCGCCGGGACAGGGGCACAATGAGCAGTTCTTC. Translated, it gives CASSFPPGQGHNEQFF.

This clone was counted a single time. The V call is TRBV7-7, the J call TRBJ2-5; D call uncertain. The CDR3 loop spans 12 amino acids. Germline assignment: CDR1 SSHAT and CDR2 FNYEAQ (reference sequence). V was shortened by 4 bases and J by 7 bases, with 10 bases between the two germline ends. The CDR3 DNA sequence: TGTGCCAGCAGCTCGGGTCTCGGGACCCAGTACTTC. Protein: CASSSGLGTQYF.

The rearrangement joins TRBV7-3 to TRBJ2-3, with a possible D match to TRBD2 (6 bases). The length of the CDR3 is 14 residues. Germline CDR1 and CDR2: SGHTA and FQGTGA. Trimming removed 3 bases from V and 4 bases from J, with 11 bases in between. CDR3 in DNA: TGTGCCAGCAGCTTTTCGGGAGCCTCAGATACGCAGTATTTT. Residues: CASSFSGASDTQYF.